This T cell receptor (beta chain) was profiled in a study of tumor-infiltrating lymphocytes in primary liver carcinoma. In the study overall: The cohort included men and women aged 30 to 69 years. The study reported T1-T3 N0M0 tumors spanning 4.2 to 10 cm.

About this clonotype itself: A junction end diverges from the germline sequence, so it may reflect a read error.

A primer matching the constant region was used to make TCR beta cDNA from 500 to 650 ng of total RNA. ARM-PCR, slightly modified, supplied the TCR beta libraries through three nested multiplex PCR rounds. The first two PCR rounds, around 10 cycles each, used TRBV1-TRBV30 forward primers and a C-beta reverse primer. TCRdb reprocessed the multiplex PCR reads via MiXCR and lists one record per CDR3 protein. This table holds around 120,000 distinct CDR3 sequences, approximately 71% found once. Germline CDR1 is MRHNA and CDR2 is SNTAGT. The CDR3 spans 16 residues. Co-extracting RNA and DNA was done with roughly 17-34 mg of unsorted bulk tissue as input. Treatment of the patients' primary liver carcinoma consisted of surgical resection.

This TCR was recovered from a woman in her sixties with primary liver carcinoma and hepatitis B virus infection. The V call is TRBV6-4, the J call TRBJ2-3; the match to TRBD2 covers 8 bases. Sequencing was performed on tumor-adjacent normal liver tissue. CDR3 amino acids: CAGSGAAGESTDTQNF. The CDR3 nucleotides are TGTGCCGGCAGTGGGGCAGCGGGAGAGAGCACAGATACGCAGAATTTT.